The rows below give T cell receptor beta chains drawn from one sample of a study of blood T cell repertoires in COVID-19. Sequencing was performed with immunoSEQ multiplex PCR; in TCRdb, only in-frame clones are kept and a portion is missing. The sample consists of some 270,000 clones, nearly 90% of them appearing once. Sequenced input: PBMCs or T cells enriched from blood (not recorded which). These receptors all come from a woman aged 55-69 years who had recovered from COVID-19. Each CDR3 is given with its conserved first and last residue. Fields, in order: J gene, clone size, V gene, D gene, CDR3 protein, CDR3 DNA. D genes are given only for firm matches. Some rows have no size entry. The others give once, few or many, or a class for an expanded clone.

TRBJ1-6,-,TRBV15,-,CATSKGGRGNSPLHF,TGTGCCACCAGCAAAGGTGGCAGGGGTAATTCACCCCTCCACTTT
TRBJ2-7,-,TRBV25-1,-,CANTPAVGPKPYEQYF,TGTGCCAATACCCCAGCCGTGGGCCCCAAACCTTACGAGCAGTACTTC
TRBJ2-3,-,TRBV27,TRBD2,CASSLGGGAGDTQYF,TGTGCCAGCAGTTTAGGCGGGGGGGCTGGAGATACGCAGTATTTT
TRBJ2-7,-,TRBV5-1,TRBD1,CASSLGDRAREQYF,TGCGCCAGCAGCTTGGGGGACAGGGCCCGCGAGCAGTACTTC
TRBJ2-5,-,TRBV7-9,TRBD2,CASSGGGRQETQYF,TGTGCCAGCTCCGGCGGGGGGCGGCAAGAGACCCAGTACTTC
TRBJ1-2,-,TRBV7-9,TRBD1,CASSPIGQARGGYTF,TGTGCCAGCAGCCCTATCGGACAGGCCCGGGGGGGCTACACCTTC
TRBJ2-7,-,TRBV28,-,CASRQSASGLTEQYF,TGTGCCAGCAGGCAATCAGCCTCCGGGTTGACCGAGCAGTACTTC
TRBJ1-6,-,TRBV28,TRBD1,CASRDRVDSPLHF,TGTGCCAGCAGAGACAGGGTAGATTCACCCCTCCACTTT
TRBJ2-7,-,TRBV27,TRBD2,CASSWGAGGYEQYF,TGTGCCAGCAGTTGGGGGGCGGGGGGCTACGAGCAGTACTTC
TRBJ2-3,-,TRBV2,TRBD2,CASSPLAGDTQYF,TGTGCCAGCAGTCCTCTAGCGGGCGATACGCAGTATTTT
TRBJ2-1,-,TRBV11-1,TRBD2,CASSRLGVAGVDEQFF,TGTGCCAGCAGCCGCCTCGGGGTAGCGGGAGTTGATGAGCAGTTCTTC
TRBJ2-7,once,TRBV5-1,TRBD2,CASRDLAGEVEQYF,TGCGCCAGCAGAGATCTAGCGGGGGAAGTCGAGCAGTACTTC
TRBJ2-7,-,TRBV7-3,TRBD2,CASSPGSGSSYEQYF,TGTGCCAGCAGCCCCGGTAGCGGGTCCTCCTACGAGCAGTACTTC
TRBJ2-7,-,TRBV6-5,-,CATAVTGSMQYF,TGTGCTACAGCAGTTACAGGAAGTATGCAGTACTTC
TRBJ2-3,-,TRBV19,-,CASSAFRLQGTDTQYF,TGTGCCAGTAGTGCTTTTCGACTGCAGGGGACAGATACGCAGTATTTT
TRBJ1-1,-,TRBV28,-,CASRPGRTEAFF,TGTGCCAGCAGACCGGGGAGGACTGAAGCTTTCTTT
TRBJ2-2,-,TRBV5-7,-,CASSLGRLNPQMNTGELFF,TGTGCCAGCAGCTTGGGTCGTTTGAATCCGCAGATGAACACCGGGGAGCTGTTTTTT
TRBJ1-2,-,TRBV28,TRBD1,CASRPTGRYGYTF,TGTGCCAGCAGACCGACAGGGCGTTATGGCTACACCTTC
TRBJ2-3,-,TRBV3-1/TRBV3-2,-,CASSQDWSTDTQYF,TGTGCCAGCAGCCAAGATTGGAGTACAGATACGCAGTATTTT
TRBJ1-5,-,TRBV6-4,-,CASSQSQPQHF,TGTGCCAGCAGCCAATCACAGCCCCAGCATTTT
TRBJ1-2,-,TRBV5-1,TRBD1,CASSLGQGWYGYTF,TGCGCCAGCAGCTTAGGACAGGGTTGGTATGGCTACACCTTC
TRBJ2-2,-,TRBV15,TRBD2,CATGISGRRTGELFF,TGTGCCACCGGAATTAGCGGGAGACGAACCGGGGAGCTGTTTTTT
TRBJ2-2,-,TRBV5-1,TRBD1,CASSLTGVATGELFF,TGCGCCAGCAGCTTGACAGGGGTTGCCACCGGGGAGCTGTTTTTT
TRBJ2-7,-,TRBV3-1/TRBV3-2,TRBD1,CASSHLQGMSEQYF,TGTGCCAGCAGCCACCTACAGGGGATGAGCGAGCAGTACTTC
TRBJ2-5,-,TRBV12-3/TRBV12-4,-,CASRLGGEETQYF,TGTGCCAGCAGGTTAGGGGGAGAAGAGACCCAGTACTTC
TRBJ1-4,-,TRBV29-1,TRBD1,CSVGQGNEKLFF,TGCAGCGTTGGACAGGGAAATGAAAAACTGTTTTTT
TRBJ1-3,-,TRBV6-5,-,CASRPAGGTIYF,TGTGCCAGCAGGCCTGCGGGAGGCACCATATATTTT
TRBJ1-3,-,TRBV7-9,-,CASSESGSPGNTIYF,TGTGCCAGCAGCGAGTCCGGGTCTCCCGGAAACACCATATATTTT
TRBJ2-3,-,TRBV7-9,TRBD1,CASSPDRVGADTQYF,TGTGCCAGCAGCCCAGACAGGGTGGGAGCAGATACGCAGTATTTT
TRBJ2-3,-,TRBV5-1,-,CASSLDNPLTDTQYF,TGCGCCAGCAGCTTGGACAACCCTTTGACAGATACGCAGTATTTT
TRBJ1-1,-,TRBV11-1,TRBD1,CASSRGQGYTEAFF,TGTGCCAGCAGCCGGGGACAGGGCTACACTGAAGCTTTCTTT
TRBJ2-7,-,TRBV27,TRBD2,CASSLRAGGIYEQYF,TGTGCCAGCAGTTTACGCGCGGGAGGAATCTACGAGCAGTACTTC
TRBJ2-2,-,TRBV6-4,-,CASSARPTGNTGELFF,TGTGCCAGCAGTGCCAGGCCGACAGGGAACACCGGGGAGCTGTTTTTT
TRBJ1-5,-,TRBV5-1,TRBD1,CASSLAGTGSGQPQHF,TGCGCCAGCAGCTTGGCCGGGACAGGGTCAGGTCAGCCCCAGCATTTT
TRBJ2-5,once,TRBV11-3,-,CASSFSAGDGETQYF,TGTGCCAGCAGCTTTTCTGCTGGAGATGGAGAGACCCAGTACTTC
TRBJ1-1,-,TRBV2,-,CAGSSFANTEAFF,TGTGCCGGCTCCTCTTTTGCGAACACTGAAGCTTTCTTT
TRBJ1-1,-,TRBV28,-,CASSGTLGGTEAFF,TGTGCCAGCAGTGGGACTCTGGGGGGCACTGAAGCTTTCTTT
TRBJ1-2,-,TRBV29-1,-,CSVVANYGYTF,TGCAGCGTTGTGGCCAACTATGGCTACACCTTC
TRBJ1-2,-,TRBV6-5,-,CASSYSTGNYTF,TGTGCCAGCAGTTACTCGACGGGGAACTACACCTTC
TRBJ2-3,-,TRBV5-4,TRBD2,CASRLGTSGSIDTQYF,TGTGCCAGCCGTCTTGGGACTAGCGGGAGCATAGATACGCAGTATTTT
TRBJ2-4,-,TRBV15,-,CATSRDPQPNIQYF,TGTGCCACCAGCAGAGATCCACAGCCAAACATTCAGTACTTC
TRBJ2-1,once,TRBV16,TRBD2,CASSLAGGSHEQFF,TGTGCCAGCAGCTTAGCGGGAGGGTCTCATGAGCAGTTCTTC
TRBJ2-7,-,TRBV28,TRBD2,CASSFDRGWTSGRADYEQYF,TGTGCCAGCAGTTTTGACAGGGGGTGGACTAGCGGGAGGGCCGACTACGAGCAGTACTTC
TRBJ2-7,-,TRBV5-1,-,CASSSGYEQYF,TGCGCCAGCAGCTCCGGCTACGAGCAGTACTTC
TRBJ1-1,-,TRBV28,-,CASSRTVNTEAFF,TGTGCCAGCAGTAGGACAGTGAACACTGAAGCTTTCTTT
TRBJ1-4,few,TRBV5-1,TRBD1,CASSTGQGANEKLFF,TGCGCCAGCAGTACAGGACAGGGTGCGAATGAAAAACTGTTTTTT
TRBJ1-5,-,TRBV7-2,TRBD1,CASRWTGGYSNQPQHF,TGTGCCAGCAGGTGGACAGGGGGGTATAGCAATCAGCCCCAGCATTTT
TRBJ2-3,-,TRBV15,TRBD2,CATSPTSGRTDTQYF,TGTGCCACCAGTCCGACTAGCGGGAGGACAGATACGCAGTATTTT
TRBJ2-2,-,TRBV6-1,TRBD2,CASSEASLAGGKLFF,TGTGCCAGCAGTGAAGCGAGTCTAGCGGGAGGCAAGCTGTTTTTT
TRBJ1-4,few,TRBV3-1/TRBV3-2,TRBD1,CASSQGQGGGKLFF,TGTGCCAGCAGCCAAGGACAGGGCGGCGGAAAACTGTTTTTT
TRBJ2-5,once,TRBV19,TRBD2,CASSTQAGVETQYF,TGTGCCAGTAGTACCCAAGCGGGGGTGGAGACCCAGTACTTC
TRBJ2-5,-,TRBV28,TRBD2,CASSLLGSGRARETQYF,TGTGCCAGCAGTTTATTAGGTAGCGGGAGGGCTCGTGAGACCCAGTACTTC
TRBJ2-5,-,TRBV28,-,CASSLRETQYF,TGTGCCAGCAGTTTGAGAGAGACCCAGTACTTC
TRBJ2-2,-,TRBV20-1,-,CSASLSGASTGELFF,TGCAGTGCTAGTCTGAGCGGAGCGTCCACCGGGGAGCTGTTTTTT
TRBJ2-3,once,TRBV27,-,CASSSLSLGGTDTQYF,TGTGCCAGCAGTTCTCTAAGCCTGGGAGGCACAGATACGCAGTATTTT
TRBJ1-1,-,TRBV7-2,-,CASSHHPPGGYGNTEAFF,TGTGCCAGCAGCCACCATCCCCCTGGGGGCTACGGGAACACTGAAGCTTTCTTT
TRBJ2-7,-,TRBV29-1,-,CSARSAYEQYF,TGCAGCGCCCGCAGCGCTTACGAGCAGTACTTC
TRBJ2-7,once,TRBV24-1,TRBD1,CATARGGQGIRDGYEQYF,TGTGCCACAGCCCGAGGAGGACAGGGGATCAGAGATGGATACGAGCAGTACTTC
TRBJ2-7,-,TRBV5-1,TRBD2,CASSAGLAGRSYEQYF,TGCGCCAGCAGCGCAGGACTAGCGGGCCGATCCTACGAGCAGTACTTC
TRBJ2-7,-,TRBV7-9,TRBD2,CASSLARGIPSYEQYF,TGTGCCAGCAGCTTAGCGCGGGGGATCCCCTCCTACGAGCAGTACTTC